The clone carrying this T cell receptor (beta chain) has only a few counts. Its antigen is as yet unknown. The CDR3 runs to 14 residues. The V end was cut by 1 base, the J end by 2 bases, with 9 bases between. CDR1 is SGHTA, CDR2 FQGNSA, per germline. This record belongs to a study of T-cell memory formation after mild COVID-19. Overall study: TCR clusters largely stayed donor specific.

The study's findings and limits: Clones which contracted sat mainly in CM and EM if CD4+, and in EMRA if CD8+. Whether second-wave clones peaking at day 37 were SARS-CoV-2 specific went unconfirmed.

Constant-segment primers served in 5'RACE that generated TCR alpha and TCR beta cDNA libraries bearing sample barcodes and UMIs. Via MiXCR, TCRdb re-called the 5' RACE reads, giving one row per CDR3 protein. The data hold roughly 300,000 distinct CDR3 sequences, with roughly 13% observed a single time. Sequencing input: PBMCs or a T cell subset sorted from them (not recorded which). The chain carries TRBV7-2 and TRBJ2-7; the D is unclear. The TCR was taken from a man aged 18-30 years who had mild COVID-19 (a few samples of this study predate the infection). Cell type and time point are not known. In DNA form, the CDR3 reads TGTGCCAGCAGCTTAGGACTGCCTCCCTACGAGCAGTACTTC. It is translated as CASSLGLPPYEQYF.